Presented here are 18 T cell receptor beta chains from one specimen sequenced in a study of naive and memory T cell subsets. Two oligonucleotides, mixed equimolar, formed the beta constant-region primer covering TRBC1 and TRBC2. Ligated cDNA was amplified by four rounds of PCR with nested alpha and beta constant-region primers and SP2. MiXCR, run by TCRdb on the UMI-ligation and nested PCR reads, gives a single entry per CDR3 protein. This table has 20,000 to 25,000 distinct CDR3 sequences, over 7% appearing once. Sequenced material: central memory CD8+ T cells from blood. Receptors originate from a human donor in good health.

The chain's CDR3 is CASRADSGETQYF. CDR3 DNA: TGTGCCAGCAGAGCTGACAGTGGAGAGACCCAGTACTTC. The J gene is TRBJ2-5, the V gene TRBV27; D is possibly TRBD1 (5 bases). This CDR3 comprises 13 residues. Trimming removed 6 bases at V and 4 bases at J, with 12 bases between. Per the germline V gene, CDR1 is MNHEY and CDR2 is SMNVEV (reference sequence).

This chain uses TRBV6-2 or TRBV6-3 with TRBJ2-1; D is ambiguous. Trimming removed 3 bases at V and 8 bases at J, with 11 bases between. CDR3 length equals 13 residues. Germline CDR1 and CDR2: MNHEY and SVGEGT. The CDR3 loop is CASSYGEIDEQFF. For the CDR3, the DNA is TGTGCCAGCAGTTATGGAGAGATCGATGAGCAGTTCTTC.

This clonotype was seen more than once but under ten times. J is TRBJ1-2 and V is TRBV7-2; 7 bases match TRBD1. There are 14 residues in the CDR3. Germline values: CDR1 SGHTA, CDR2 FQGNSA. Trimming removed 5 bases from V and 2 bases from J; junction bases left unmatched: 5. CDR3 sequence reads: CASSRQTGNYGYTF. In DNA, the CDR3 is TGTGCCAGCAGCCGTCAGACAGGGAACTATGGCTACACCTTC.

The rearrangement joins TRBV10-3 to TRBJ2-1; possible D gene TRBD1, 6 bases. Trimming left V 4 bases short and J 10 bases short, with 8 bases between. There are 11 residues in the CDR3. Germline V gene data show CDR1 as ENHRY and CDR2 as SYGVKD. The CDR3 region has the DNA TGTGCCATCAGTGCGACAGGCGAGCAGTTCTTC. It encodes CAISATGEQFF.

This clonotype occurred a few times. The chain has TRBV15 and TRBJ2-1; TRBD2 matches at 9 bases. The germline V gene has CDR1 LNHNV and CDR2 YYDKDF (reference sequence). Losses at the gene ends were 8 bases for V and 5 bases for J; bases not matched to a gene: 7. The CDR3 is 14 residues long. The CDR3 DNA reads as TGTGCCACCGGGGGGACTAGCAGAAACAATGAGCAGTTCTTC. Its protein is CATGGTSRNNEQFF.

Many counts were recorded for this clonotype. The chain links TRBV7-9 to TRBJ2-7, with 8 bases lining up with TRBD1. V trimming: 3 bases; J trimming: 0 bases; junction bases outside the gene matches: 13. This CDR3 comprises 18 residues. Germline loops: CDR1 SEHNR, CDR2 FQNEAQ (reference sequence). As DNA, the CDR3 is TGTGCCAGCAGCTTGCTGGGTGGACAGGGTGCTTACTCCTACGAGCAGTACTTC. Protein sequence: CASSLLGGQGAYSYEQYF.

The chain recombines TRBV2 with TRBJ1-1; D not certain. The V gene lost 11 bases and the J gene lost 1 base, with 20 bases spanning the gap. Germline CDR1 and CDR2: SNHLY and FYNNEI. The CDR3 contains 15 residues. The CDR3 sequence: CAGDFSGAGNTEAFF. In DNA form, the CDR3 reads TGTGCCGGAGATTTTTCTGGAGCGGGGAACACTGAAGCTTTCTTT. Full variable domain (remainder filled in from reference TRBV2 and TRBJ1-1): EPEVTQTPSHQVTQMGQEVILRCVPISNHLYFYWYRQILGQKVEFLVSFYNNEISEKSEIFDDQFSVERPDGSNFTLKIRSTKLEDSAMYFCAGDFSGAGNTEAFFGQGTRLTVV.

By sample fraction, this clonotype is medium-sized. The J gene is TRBJ1-1, the V gene TRBV29-1; D is perhaps TRBD1 (5 bases). CDR3 length equals 13 residues. Germline V gives CDR1 SQVTM, CDR2 ANQGSEA. Trimming removed 2 bases at V and 5 bases at J, with 12 bases between. The CDR3 region is CSVERREGTEAFF. The CDR3 DNA follows: TGCAGCGTTGAAAGACGGGAGGGGACTGAAGCTTTCTTT.

Many counts were recorded for this clonotype. The rearrangement links TRBV19 to TRBJ2-1; D is perhaps TRBD2 (5 bases). V was pared by 5 bases and J by 0 bases, with 8 bases between. CDR3 size: 14 residues. Germline CDR1 and CDR2: LNHDA and SQIVND (reference sequence). DNA for the CDR3: TGTGCCAGTAGTTGGGAGACCTCCTACAATGAGCAGTTCTTC. This gives the protein CASSWETSYNEQFF.

This clonotype turned up a few times. CDR3 DNA: TGTGCCAGCAAGGGCCAAGACTATAATTCACCCCTCCACTTT. Amino acid sequence: CASKGQDYNSPLHF. This chain links TRBV7-9 with TRBJ1-6, with D hard to call. The V end was cut by 7 bases, the J end by 3 bases, with 10 bases between. Per germline, CDR1 SEHNR and CDR2 FQNEAQ (reference sequence). The CDR3 runs 14 residues.

The table lists this clonotype with many counts. The chain combines TRBV20-1 with TRBJ2-1; 11 bases map to TRBD2. Germline V gene sequence: CDR1 DFQATT, CDR2 SNEGSKA (reference sequence). This CDR3 is 15 amino acids long. Trimming took 6 bases from V and 7 from J; bases not matched to a gene: 11. The CDR3 spells CSAILTSGIGNEQFF. The CDR3 coding sequence is TGCAGTGCCATACTGACTAGCGGGATTGGGAATGAGCAGTTCTTC.

This clonotype occurred many times. J is TRBJ2-2 and V is TRBV6-2 or TRBV6-3; D remains ambiguous. This CDR3 contains 16 residues. Looked up from germline, CDR1 is MNHEY and CDR2 is SVGEGT. V lost 3 bases to trimming and J lost 1 base, with 12 bases between them. CDR3 sequence: CASSYTIGQNTGELFF. For the CDR3, the DNA is TGTGCCAGCAGTTATACTATAGGGCAGAACACCGGGGAGCTGTTTTTT.

This clonotype was detected a few times. The gene calls are TRBV30 and TRBJ2-7; 7 nucleotides match TRBD2. Looked up from germline, CDR1 is GTSNPN and CDR2 is SVGIG (reference sequence). This CDR3 has 14 residues. The J segment lost 5 bases and the V segment lost 4 bases, leaving 11 bases of the junction unmatched. In DNA form, the CDR3 reads TGTGCCTGGAAAGACGCGGGAGAGGTAGACGAGCAGTACTTC. Translating it yields CAWKDAGEVDEQYF.

The chain has TRBV15 and TRBJ2-1; 11 nucleotides agree with TRBD2. There are 15 residues in the CDR3. The germline V gene encodes CDR1 LNHNV and CDR2 YYDKDF (reference sequence). V shed 2 bases, J shed 5 bases, and the junction held 2 bases outside the gene matches. CDR3 in amino acids: CATSRLAGGHNEQFF. The CDR3 nucleotides read TGTGCCACCAGCAGACTAGCGGGAGGCCACAATGAGCAGTTCTTC. Filled out from reference TRBV15 and TRBJ2-1, the complete variable domain reads DAMVIQNPRYQVTQFGKPVTLSCSQTLNHNVMYWYQQKSSQAPKLLFHYYDKDFNNEADTPDNFQSRRPNTSFCFLDIRSPGLGDTAMYLCATSRLAGGHNEQFFGPGTRLTVL.

This clonotype was detected only a few times. CDR3 nucleotides: TGTGCCAGCAGCTCGCGCCGGGACAGGAACGAGCAGTACTTC. Amino acids: CASSSRRDRNEQYF. The chain joins TRBV5-5 to TRBJ2-7; 8 bases are shared with TRBD1. After removal of 3 bases from V and 5 bases from J, the junction contained 7 bases not matched to a gene. Germline V gene sequence: CDR1 SGHKS, CDR2 YYEKEE (reference sequence). This CDR3 comprises 14 residues.

This clonotype showed up many times. The V call is TRBV4-3, the J call TRBJ2-1, with no clear D. CDR1 is LGHNA and CDR2 is YSLEER in the germline V gene. V was cut by 1 base and J by 10 bases, with 8 bases left in between. This CDR3 spans 12 amino acids. CDR3 sequence (DNA): TGCGCCAGCAGCCAAGGACCGAGGGAGCAGTTCTTC. Its protein product is CASSQGPREQFF.

The genes are TRBV6-5 and TRBJ2-2; D gene uncertain. The CDR3 covers 15 residues. Germline CDR1 and CDR2: MNHEY and SVGAGI. V dropped 6 bases and J dropped 0 bases, with 11 bases sitting between them. The CDR3 DNA reads TGTGCCAGCAGCCCAGACGGAGCGAACACCGGGGAGCTGTTTTTT. Protein sequence: CASSPDGANTGELFF.

This clonotype came up many times. The chain is built from TRBV6-2 or TRBV6-3 and TRBJ2-7; D is unresolved. Germline V gene sequence: CDR1 MNHEY, CDR2 SVGEGT. The CDR3 has 12 residues. The V gene lost 5 bases and the J gene lost 2 bases, with 7 bases spanning the gap. The CDR3 region has the DNA TGTGCCAGCAGTCCCGGTCCCTACGAGCAGTACTTC. Amino acid sequence: CASSPGPYEQYF.